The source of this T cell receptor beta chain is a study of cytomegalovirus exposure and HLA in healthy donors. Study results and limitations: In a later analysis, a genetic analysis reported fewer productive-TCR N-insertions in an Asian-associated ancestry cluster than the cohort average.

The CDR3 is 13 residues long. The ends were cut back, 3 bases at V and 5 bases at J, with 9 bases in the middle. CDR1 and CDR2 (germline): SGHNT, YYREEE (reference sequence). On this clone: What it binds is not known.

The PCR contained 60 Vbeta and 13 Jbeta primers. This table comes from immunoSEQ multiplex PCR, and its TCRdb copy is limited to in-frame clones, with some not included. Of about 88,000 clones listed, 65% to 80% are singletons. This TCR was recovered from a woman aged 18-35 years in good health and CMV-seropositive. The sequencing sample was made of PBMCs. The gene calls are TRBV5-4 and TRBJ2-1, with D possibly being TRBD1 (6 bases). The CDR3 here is CASSSYRDNEQFF. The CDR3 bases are TGTGCCAGCAGCTCCTACAGGGACAATGAGCAGTTCTTC.